One T cell receptor beta chain is described in this entry. The antigen this receptor binds is unknown. One base away there is no much larger clone; base qualities are not given. The sample belongs to a study of cytomegalovirus exposure and HLA in healthy donors (dated by TCRdb to the late 2010s). Study-level background: According to an earlier analysis of around 600 of the donors, 150 million to 200 million T cells yielded some 120 million unique TCR beta sequences and about 300 Gb of sequence data. Approximately 310 gigabases of sequencing data and tens of millions of unique TCR sequences were included in an early release covering around 600 HLA-typed donors. Of the 398 genotyped donors, over 70% fell in the genetic ancestry cluster associated with self-reported Caucasian donors. The study aimed to test whether cataloging public T cell receptors could reveal signatures of past pathogen exposure. The T cell repertoires of under 750 subjects were profiled by immunosequencing and related to cytomegalovirus serostatus. Besides the first cohort of around 670 subjects, a separate validation cohort made up of 90 to 150 different subjects was used. To predict cytomegalovirus infection status, the study combined high-throughput TCR immunosequencing, statistical association of individual TCRs with disease status, and machine learning. A later analysis re-analyzed previously published TCR beta repertoires from hundreds of donors and added high-resolution HLA genotyping to study TCR occurrence patterns. Rather than using new phenotypic data, the later analysis identified candidate immune exposures from TCR beta sequences and from how often those sequences occurred across donors. In an earlier analysis of roughly 540 of the donors, high-throughput TCR beta sequencing was used to judge whether each TCR beta V gene segment behaved as functional or pseudogenic. Donor age, sex, ethnicity and CMV serostatus were compiled together with the repertoire data. Genome-wide SNP genotypes for about 65% of the roughly 700 donors were used in a later genetic analysis, which treated that subset as a discovery cohort. All discovery cohort repertoires had been generated on a single sequencing platform. HLA typing included class I and class II loci at four-digit resolution. Typing coverage varied by locus: about 629-640 donors for A, B, C, DRB1 and DQB1; approximately 560 for DQA1; 600 to 610 for DPA1; roughly 470 for DPB1. Four to six DR-DQ haplotypes were handled as single units for association and clustering, since linkage in the cohort was strong. On average, about 240,000 unique TCR beta nucleotide sequences were sequenced per donor among 350 to 400 genotyped donors of the cohort, with 15% to 20% of those sequences being non-productive. Broader findings and caveats from the paper: Because counts were too low, some 16 rarely observed V segments, including chromosome 9 orphons, were excluded from the earlier analysis of several hundred of the donors. Strong co-occurrence of HLA alleles, especially DR and DQ, made assigning TCR associations to individual alleles difficult. Presence/absence analyses assumed roughly uniform sequencing depth across donors, an assumption that may not hold. Linkage disequilibrium might explain the correlated functional status among segregating V segments, but an unknown experimental factor could not be excluded. HLA typing was unavailable for some donors at each locus, so association tests used only the typed subset. In a later genetic analysis, a missense DCLRE1C variant was associated with V-gene and J-gene trimming of TCR beta chains, and the association was replicated in an independent cohort. Several of the top co-occurrence clusters appeared to be linked to parvovirus B19, influenza, CMV and Epstein-Barr virus, according to a later analysis. In a later analysis, HLA-associated TCR beta chains showed more clonal expansion and lower generation probabilities than non-associated chains that were equally common. Immune exposure information for the cohort was limited to CMV serostatus. Compared with the roughly 720-donor mean, donors in an Asian-associated ancestry cluster had fewer N-insertions in productive TCRs, according to a later genetic analysis. Three of the identified cytomegalovirus-associated TCR beta chains were confirmed in vitro to be specific for cytomegalovirus antigens. A group of highly shared sequence variants was considered likely to be a technical artifact of the sequencing pipeline. An earlier analysis of roughly 570 of the donors showed that most TCR beta V segments appeared in productive rearrangements either about 87% or about 30% of the time, which broadly matched IMGT annotations. It was suggested by the authors that the approach could potentially be generalized to other disease states and immunological phenotypes. Specific HLA alleles were associated with around 18,000 TCR beta sequences at a false discovery rate of 0.05 in a later analysis. A further reported finding was that TCR beta sequences accurately predicted the HLA-A and HLA-B alleles for most subjects in the first cohort. According to a later analysis, TCR association rates differed among HLA loci, with DRB1 alleles showing the most associated TCRs and HLA-C alleles showing the fewest. In a later analysis, most CMV-associated TCR beta chains were found to appear HLA-restricted, with HLA associations seemingly driven largely by CMV exposure. Across donors, most TCR sequences were observed very rarely, whereas some public TCRs were present in many individuals. The study listed 164 TCR beta chains as associated with cytomegalovirus. The classifier was reported to diagnose cytomegalovirus status with high specificity and sensitivity in both the original cohort and the validation cohort. In this cohort, only TCR beta chains were sequenced, and detectable features were limited by the absence of alpha or paired-chain data.

Receptors were amplified or captured by the immunoSEQ multiplex PCR assay. A mixture of 60 forward primers for TCR Vbeta segments and 13 reverse primers for TCR Jbeta segments was used in the multiplex PCR. Amplification of the CDR3 region of rearranged TCR beta genes was performed with a multiplex PCR assay on genomic DNA. Amplified TCR beta libraries were sequenced as 87-base-pair reads on the Illumina HiSeq System. The authors processed their data as follows. A later analysis tallied 75 million to 95 million unique TCR beta chains across the 600 to 700 repertoires, and about 12 million of those chains were shared by two or more donors. Raw reads were error-corrected and collapsed into unique sequences with a nearest-neighbor algorithm that merged closely related sequences to remove PCR and sequencing errors. CDR3 sequences were aligned to IMGT reference sequences to assign V, D and J gene segments. For a sequence to be retained, a match of at least six nucleotides was required to both a V gene segment and a J gene segment. A rearrangement counted as productive if the CDR3 had no stop codons and remained in frame with V and J, and every other rearrangement counted as non-productive. CDR3 was defined by IMGT convention, running from the second conserved V-encoded cysteine to the conserved J-encoded phenylalanine. The earlier analysis of 500 to 650 of the donors excluded any sequence lacking an unambiguous match to a single V gene segment. In an earlier analysis of 587 of the donors, V segments were called functional above 56.7% productive rearrangements and were called segregating when the between-donor standard deviation exceeded 5%. To diagnose cytomegalovirus status from the catalog of TCR beta chain sequences, a statistical classification framework was built. In a later analysis, TCR nucleotide sequences were compared against IMGT/GENE-DB human TR gene sequences so that V and J genes could be assigned. A later analysis assigned CDR3 sequences and most-parsimonious VDJ recombination scenarios with the TCRdist pipeline. In a later analysis, each TCR beta chain was defined by its CDR3 amino acid sequence together with its V-gene family, and reads without a unique V-gene family were excluded. To address suspected cross-contamination and a sequencing artifact, a later analysis removed 550 to 750 highly shared, low-generation-probability nucleotide sequences. For each public chain, a later analysis derived a clonal expansion index from normalized ranks of inferred template counts within each repertoire. In a later analysis, generation probabilities were computed using a VDJ recombination model fitted to out-of-frame rearrangements, and the results were checked against IGoR. A later analysis scored TCR-TCR, TCR-HLA and TCR-CMV co-occurrence with hypergeometric tests, applying a repertoire-size bias correction to TCR pairs. False discovery rates were estimated in a later analysis by permuting HLA or CMV assignments 20 times. In a later analysis, co-occurring TCRs were grouped using DBSCAN, and TCRdist sequence similarity was added for clustering within HLA-allele-positive subsets. Repertoires with fewer than 30,000 or more than 120,000 public chains, plus five repertoires with anomalous nucleotide sharing, were excluded from co-occurrence clustering. TCRdb took over this immuneACCESS table, retaining in-frame rearrangements with V and J assigned. Such tables are incomplete; in checked studies, under half of the missing clones stem from an unresolved V gene, and the remainder is unexplained. The DNA gave D and trimming, while V, J and clone size come from that table. The sample table contains 150,000 to 200,000 clones; only one count was recorded for around 80% of them. 3.5% to 5% of the sample is held by the ten biggest clonotypes.

The cohort comprised more than 550 healthy bone marrow donors. At the time of sampling, all cohort members were nominally healthy, though unrecorded immune exposures were likely present. The donor tested CMV seropositive and was one of the 289 seropositive cohort members. A peripheral blood sample was collected from each donor, and TCR beta sequencing was performed on peripheral blood mononuclear cells. The Qiagen DNeasy Blood Extraction Kit was used to extract genomic DNA from the blood cell samples. This TCR came from a woman aged 25 to 39 in good health and CMV-seropositive. The sequencing sample was made of PBMCs.

The nucleotide sequence reads TGTGCCAGCCGGGCCCTAAGTAGCGACAAGACCCAGTACTTC. It translates as CASRALSSDKTQYF. The rearrangement joined TRBV5-6 to TRBJ2-5, with TRBD2 perhaps the D gene, on 5 matching bases. From the cysteine up to the phenylalanine, the CDR3 has a length of 14 residues. The kept DNA is CDR3 alone, 42 bases in frame from the first base. CDR1 and CDR2, per the germline V gene, are SGHDT and YYEEEE. V and J are truncated by 7 bases and 6 bases respectively, leaving an intervening sequence of 19 bases. Beyond the CDR3, the reference TRBV5-6 and TRBJ2-5 genes provide the residues; the full variable domain reads: DAGVTQSPTHLIKTRGQQVTLRCSPKSGHDTVSWYQQALGQGPQFIFQYYEEEERQRGNFPDRFSGHQFPNYSSELNVNALLLGDSALYLCASRALSSDKTQYFGPGTRLLVL.